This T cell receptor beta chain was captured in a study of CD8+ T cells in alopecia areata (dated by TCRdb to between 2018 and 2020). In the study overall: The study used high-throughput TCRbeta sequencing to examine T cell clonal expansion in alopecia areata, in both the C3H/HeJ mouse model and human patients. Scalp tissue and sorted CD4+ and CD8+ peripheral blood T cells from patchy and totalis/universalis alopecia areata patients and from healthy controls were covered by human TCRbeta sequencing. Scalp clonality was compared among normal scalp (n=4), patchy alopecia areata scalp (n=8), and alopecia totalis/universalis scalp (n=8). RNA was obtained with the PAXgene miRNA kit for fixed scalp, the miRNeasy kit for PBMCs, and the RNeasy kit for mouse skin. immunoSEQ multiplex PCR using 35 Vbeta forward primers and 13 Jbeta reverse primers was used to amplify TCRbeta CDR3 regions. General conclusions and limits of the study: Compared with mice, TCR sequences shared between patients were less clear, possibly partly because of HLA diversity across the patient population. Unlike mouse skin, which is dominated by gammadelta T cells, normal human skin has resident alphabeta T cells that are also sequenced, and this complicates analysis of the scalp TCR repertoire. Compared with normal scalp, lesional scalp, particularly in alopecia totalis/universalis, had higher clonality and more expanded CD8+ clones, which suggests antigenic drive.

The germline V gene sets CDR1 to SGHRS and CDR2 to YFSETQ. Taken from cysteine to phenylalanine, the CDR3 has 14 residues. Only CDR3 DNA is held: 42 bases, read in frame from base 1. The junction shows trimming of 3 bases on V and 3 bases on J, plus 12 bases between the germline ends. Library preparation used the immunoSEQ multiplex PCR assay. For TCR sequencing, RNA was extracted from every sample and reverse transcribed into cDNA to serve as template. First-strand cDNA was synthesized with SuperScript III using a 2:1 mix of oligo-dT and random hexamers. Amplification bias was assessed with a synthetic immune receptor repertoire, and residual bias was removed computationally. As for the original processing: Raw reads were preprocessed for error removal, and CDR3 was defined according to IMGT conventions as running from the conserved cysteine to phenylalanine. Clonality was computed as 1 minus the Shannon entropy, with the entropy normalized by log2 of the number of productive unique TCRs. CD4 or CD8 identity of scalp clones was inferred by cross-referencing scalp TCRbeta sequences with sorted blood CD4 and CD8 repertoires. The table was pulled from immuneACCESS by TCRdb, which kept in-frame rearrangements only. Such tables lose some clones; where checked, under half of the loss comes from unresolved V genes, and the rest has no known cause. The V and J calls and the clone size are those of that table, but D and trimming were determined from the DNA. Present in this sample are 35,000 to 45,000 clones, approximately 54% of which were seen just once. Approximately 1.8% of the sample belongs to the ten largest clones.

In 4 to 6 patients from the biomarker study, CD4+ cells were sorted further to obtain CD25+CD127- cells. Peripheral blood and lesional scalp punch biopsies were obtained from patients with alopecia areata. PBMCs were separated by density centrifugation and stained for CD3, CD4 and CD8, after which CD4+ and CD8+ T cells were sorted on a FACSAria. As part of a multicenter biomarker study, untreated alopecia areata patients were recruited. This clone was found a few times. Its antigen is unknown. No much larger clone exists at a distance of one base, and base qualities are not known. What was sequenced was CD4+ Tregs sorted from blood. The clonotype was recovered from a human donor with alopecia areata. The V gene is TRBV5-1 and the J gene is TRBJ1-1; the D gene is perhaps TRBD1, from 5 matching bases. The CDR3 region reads CASSYSRDHTEAFF. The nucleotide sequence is TGCGCCAGCAGCTACTCCAGGGATCACACTGAAGCTTTCTTT. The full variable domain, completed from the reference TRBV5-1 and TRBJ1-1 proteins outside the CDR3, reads KAGVTQTPRYLIKTRGQQVTLSCSPISGHRSVSWYQQTPGQGLQFLFEYFSETQRNKGNFPGRFSGRQFSNSRSEMNVSTLELGDSALYLCASSYSRDHTEAFFGQGTRLTVV.